The present T cell receptor (beta chain) was sequenced within a study of identical twins. Overall study findings and caveats: Analyses based on zero insertions could be partly confounded by invariant MAIT and iNKT cells.

Unique molecular identifiers were present on the cDNA, which also gained a universal primer site by template switching. TCRdb ran MiXCR on the 5' RACE reads and lists one entry per CDR3 protein. The sample consists of nearly 650,000 distinct CDR3 sequences, roughly 7.2% of them appearing once. As for this clonotype: Its cognate antigen is unknown.

Per germline, CDR1 DFQATT and CDR2 SNEGSKA (reference sequence). V shed 3 bases and J shed 4 bases, with 15 bases lying between them. There are 14 residues in the CDR3. These data also formed part of another study, on yellow fever vaccine responses in identical twins. That paper notes: The T cell response to vaccination in identical twins was reportedly partly convergent and partly personalized.

This rearrangement joins TRBV20-1 to TRBJ1-1; no clear D. The sequencing sample was made of PBMCs. The clonotype comes from a woman aged 18-30 years in good health. The CDR3 sequence is CSASKTFRSTEAFF. CDR3 nucleotides: TGCAGTGCTAGCAAGACCTTTAGGAGCACTGAAGCTTTCTTT.